These 30 T cell receptor beta chains came from one sample sequenced in a study of blood T cells in healthy people across ages. The second PCR ran roughly 6 to 11 cycles with a sample-barcoded 5' primer and J-beta primers. One entry per CDR3 protein results from TCRdb running MiXCR on the 5' RACE reads. The data show 920,000 or so distinct CDR3 sequences, less than 50% seen once. The sample consisted of blood. These receptors all come from a woman aged 60 to 75 in good health.

CDR3 loop: CSVPSPGVGAGELFF. The CDR3 DNA follows: TGCAGCGTTCCCTCACCGGGAGTGGGGGCCGGGGAGCTGTTTTTT. The chain has TRBV29-1 and TRBJ2-2, with D maybe TRBD2 (6 bases). Germline CDR1 reads SQVTM; CDR2 reads ANQGSEA. The CDR3 has 15 residues. The V end was cut by 5 bases, the J end by 6 bases, with 19 bases between.

The table lists this clonotype with a count of one. The chain uses TRBV12-3 or TRBV12-4 and TRBJ2-1; D perhaps matches TRBD1 (6 bases). The V end was cut by 6 bases, the J end by 0 bases, with 15 bases between. The CDR3 is 16 residues long. This CDR3 is CASSRGHLTSYNEQFF. CDR3 DNA: TGTGCCAGCAGCAGGGGACACCTCACCTCCTACAATGAGCAGTTCTTC.

The chain recombines TRBV5-1 with TRBJ2-3; D is ambiguous. Germline V lookup: CDR1 SGHRS, CDR2 YFSETQ. The V end lost 0 bases, the J end lost 4 bases, and 6 bases lay between the germline ends. This CDR3 region has 13 residues. CDR3 bases: TGCGCCAGCAGCTTGGCCACGCCAGATACGCAGTATTTT. Translating it yields CASSLATPDTQYF.

In this sample, this clonotype turned up a few times. The rearrangement links TRBV7-6 to TRBJ2-3; possible D gene TRBD1, 5 bases. Germline V lookup: CDR1 SGHVS, CDR2 FNYEAQ. The CDR3 consists of 14 residues. V shed 3 bases and J shed 4 bases, with 11 bases lying between them. The DNA of the CDR3 is TGTGCCAGCAGCTTTAAGGGGTATTCAGATACGCAGTATTTT. Translation gives CASSFKGYSDTQYF.

Of note for this clonotype: This CDR3 fails to terminate in the conserved phenylalanine or tryptophan, so it likely reflects a read error. V and J are TRBV19 and TRBJ2-7; TRBD1 is a possible D gene (5 bases). Germline V gene data show CDR1 as LNHDA and CDR2 as SQIVND (reference sequence). Trimming pared 6 bases from V and 2 bases from J, leaving 11 bases between. This CDR3 spans 13 amino acids. The CDR3, as DNA: TGTGCCAGTAGGCCCGGACACCCCTACGAGCAGTACTGC. Translating it yields CASRPGHPYEQYC.

The V and J genes are TRBV9 and TRBJ2-5; 9 positions agree with TRBD1. The length of the CDR3 is 16 residues. CDR1 is SGDLS, CDR2 YYNGEE, per germline. V lost 0 bases and J lost 3; bases outside the gene matches: 6. The CDR3 reads CASSVDGTGLKETQYF. CDR3 DNA: TGTGCCAGCAGCGTAGATGGGACAGGGTTAAAAGAGACCCAGTACTTC.

The chain uses TRBV7-9 and TRBJ2-1; maybe TRBD1 (5 bases). Looked up from germline, CDR1 is SEHNR and CDR2 is FQNEAQ (reference sequence). V was cut by 0 bases and J by 4 bases, with 22 bases left in between. This CDR3 has 19 residues. The CDR3 DNA is TGTGCCAGCAGCTTAGCGCGGATCGCAGGGAACTTGGGATACAATGAGCAGTTCTTC. It specifies CASSLARIAGNLGYNEQFF. Together with reference TRBV7-9 and TRBJ2-1, the CDR3 gives the full variable domain: DTGVSQNPRHKITKRGQNVTFRCDPISEHNRLYWYRQTLGQGPEFLTYFQNEAQLEKSRLLSDRFSAERPKGSFSTLEIQRTEQGDSAMYLCASSLARIAGNLGYNEQFFGPGTRLTVL.

This clonotype was picked up one time. The V call is TRBV20-1, the J call TRBJ2-1; 9 bases match TRBD1. Trimming cost V 6 bases and J 7 bases; bases outside gene matches: 13. The CDR3 spans 15 residues. Germline CDR1 reads DFQATT; CDR2 reads SNEGSKA (reference sequence). The CDR3 sequence is CSAIRTGALRNEQFF. The DNA of the CDR3 is TGCAGTGCCATCCGGACAGGGGCCCTTCGGAATGAGCAGTTCTTC.

The rearrangement joins TRBV6-5 to TRBJ2-7; D ambiguous. This CDR3 contains 17 residues. Germline-derived CDR1 and CDR2 are MNHEY and SVGAGI. Trimming stripped 4 bases from V and 7 bases from J, with 26 bases between. The CDR3 bases are TGTGCCAGCAGTTCCCAGACCAGATCTGGCCCAATAGGGGAGCAGTACTTC. Its translation is CASSSQTRSGPIGEQYF.

The chain links TRBV4-2 to TRBJ2-3; D is undetermined. The germline V and J ends were trimmed by 1 base and 2 bases, with 7 bases remaining between them. The germline gives CDR1 LGHNA, CDR2 YNFKEQ. The CDR3 is made up of 14 amino acids. The DNA for the CDR3 is TGTGCCAGCAGCCAAGGGGTAGACACAGATACGCAGTATTTT. It translates to CASSQGVDTDTQYF.

This chain uses TRBV5-1 with TRBJ1-2, with no clear D. This CDR3 has 14 amino acids. Trimming removed 2 bases from V and 5 bases from J, with 13 bases in between. Germline V gene lookup returns CDR1 SGHRS and CDR2 YFSETQ. The CDR3 DNA reads as TGCGCCAGCAGCTTCCCGGAGACGGGATATGGCTACACCTTC. Translation: CASSFPETGYGYTF.

A single count supports this clonotype. A read error may produce the germline difference seen at one junction end. The V gene is TRBV12-3 or TRBV12-4, the J gene TRBJ2-4, with 9 bases identical to TRBD2. The CDR3 contains 14 residues. Here the CDR3 DNA reads TGTGCCAGTAGACCGACTAGCGGAGGGGACATTCGGTACTTC. Protein product: CASRPTSGGDIRYF.

This clonotype came up a few times. An end of the junction does not agree with germline; a read error may underlie this. The V gene is TRBV28, the J gene TRBJ2-5; D may be TRBD1 (6 bases). This CDR3 spans 12 amino acids. Germline CDR1 is MDHEN and CDR2 is SYDVKM. The CDR3 is CASALPGQTQYF. The CDR3, as DNA: TGTGCCAGCGCCCTACCCGGACAGACTCAGTACTTC.

J is TRBJ2-3 and V is TRBV29-1; D may be TRBD1 (6 bases). The V and J ends lost 1 base and 0 bases respectively, with 26 bases between them. The germline V gene encodes CDR1 SQVTM and CDR2 ANQGSEA. The CDR3 has 20 amino acids. The CDR3 sequence is CSVEADLPFRQVSSTDTQYF. In DNA form, the CDR3 reads TGCAGCGTTGAAGCCGACCTACCCTTTAGACAGGTCTCTAGCACAGATACGCAGTATTTT.

The chain links TRBV3-1 to TRBJ2-3; TRBD2 aligns across 8 bases. The CDR3 runs 16 residues. The germline CDR1 and CDR2 sequences are LGHDT and YNNKEL (reference sequence). Trimming at V came to 4 bases and at J to 3 bases, leaving 9 bases not matched to a gene. The CDR3 DNA reads TGTGCCAGCAGCCTCCGCGGCGGGGGGCTTACAGATACGCAGTATTTT. Its translation: CASSLRGGGLTDTQYF.

This clonotype was observed a handful of times. A junction end diverges from the germline sequence, so it may reflect a read error. The chain combines TRBV27 with TRBJ1-4; D is unresolved. Germline V gene lookup returns CDR1 MNHEY and CDR2 SMNVEV (reference sequence). This CDR3 is built from 13 residues. The CDR3 is CASSHATNEKLFF. DNA for the CDR3: TGTGCCAGCAGCCATGCAACTAATGAGAAACTGTTTTTT.

Many counts were recorded for this clonotype. This sequence joins TRBV29-1 and TRBJ2-1; no reliable D call. Trimming took off 8 bases at V and 7 bases at J, with 24 bases between the two ends. Germline-derived CDR1 and CDR2 are SQVTM and ANQGSEA. This CDR3 has 15 residues. The CDR3 sequence is CSIGLFGSPVNEQFF. The CDR3 nucleotides read TGCAGCATTGGCCTATTCGGAAGCCCAGTGAATGAGCAGTTCTTC.

V is TRBV7-2 and J is TRBJ2-5; TRBD2 might be the D (5 bases). The J call may be faulty, since TRBJ2-7 better matches the DNA end. Germline loops: CDR1 SGHTA, CDR2 FQGNSA. The CDR3 loop spans 12 amino acids. CDR3 bases: TGTGCCAGCAGGGGGATGCGGGCCGAGCAGTACTTC. This codes for CASRGMRAEQYF.

This chain uses TRBV4-1 with TRBJ1-1; possible D gene TRBD1, 6 bases. Germline lookup yields CDR1 MGHRA and CDR2 YSYEKL. There are 15 residues in the CDR3. Trimming cost V 4 bases and J 2 bases, with 14 bases left between them. For the CDR3, the DNA is TGCGCCAGCAGCCTGTCAGGGGCGAGTAACACTGAAGCTTTCTTT. Translated: CASSLSGASNTEAFF.

This clonotype has more than one count but fewer than ten. The chain employs TRBV20-1 and TRBJ1-2; D not certain. CDR1 is DFQATT, CDR2 SNEGSKA, per germline (reference sequence). This CDR3 is 14 amino acids long. V lost 3 bases to trimming and J lost 0 bases, with 11 bases between them. CDR3 in amino acids: CSASRQPPNYGYTF. In DNA form, the CDR3 reads TGCAGTGCTAGTCGTCAGCCACCTAACTATGGCTACACCTTC.

The genes are TRBV5-6 and TRBJ2-1, with 14 bases identical to TRBD2. The trim removed 3 bases at V and 14 bases at J, leaving 4 bases unmatched. Germline V gene data show CDR1 as SGHDT and CDR2 as YYEEEE. This CDR3 has 13 amino acids. The CDR3 sequence: CASSSGLAGAEFF. The CDR3 nucleotides are TGTGCCAGCAGCTCGGGACTAGCGGGAGCCGAGTTCTTC.

V gene TRBV20-1 combines with J gene TRBJ2-4, with TRBD2 as a possible D gene (7 bases). The J call may be faulty, since TRBJ2-7 better matches the DNA end. CDR1 and CDR2 from the germline V gene are DFQATT and SNEGSKA (reference sequence). CDR3 length: 17 residues. The CDR3 spells CSARDEGESGTSFEQYF. In DNA form, the CDR3 reads TGCAGTGCTAGAGACGAGGGGGAGAGCGGGACCAGTTTCGAGCAGTACTTC.

This clonotype was counted once. V and J are TRBV7-9 and TRBJ2-1; no definite D call. V lost 2 bases, J lost 6 bases, and 11 bases lay in between. The CDR3 totals 14 residues. In germline, CDR1 is SEHNR, CDR2 FQNEAQ (reference sequence). The CDR3: CASSLPHFPNEQFF. The CDR3 DNA reads as TGTGCCAGCAGCTTACCACACTTCCCCAATGAGCAGTTCTTC.

The rearrangement joins TRBV13 to TRBJ2-3; D call uncertain. The CDR3 consists of 12 residues. Looked up from germline, CDR1 is PRHDT and CDR2 is FYEKMQ (reference sequence). The germline V and J ends were trimmed by 6 bases and 2 bases, with 6 bases remaining between them. This chain's CDR3 is CASRAATDTQYF. The CDR3, as DNA: TGTGCCAGCAGGGCGGCCACAGATACGCAGTATTTT.

This chain links TRBV18 with TRBJ2-3; weak D call: TRBD2 (7 bases). Germline V gene data show CDR1 as KGHSH and CDR2 as LQKENI. The CDR3 is 17 residues long. V was pared by 2 bases and J by 3 bases, with 18 bases between. CDR3: CASSPSGGSRYTDTQYF. The CDR3 coding sequence is TGTGCCAGCTCACCATCGGGGGGCAGTCGGTATACAGATACGCAGTATTTT.

This clonotype came up many times. This chain joins TRBV29-1 and TRBJ2-5; no firm D call. Germline CDR1 is SQVTM and CDR2 is ANQGSEA. V lost 7 bases and J lost 1, with 10 bases in between. CDR3 length equals 12 residues. The DNA for the CDR3 is TGCAGCGCAATTTTGGCCCAAGAGACCCAGTACTTC. It codes for CSAILAQETQYF.

The V call is TRBV5-6, the J call TRBJ1-5; no clear D gene. Trimming removed 0 bases at V and 6 bases at J, with 10 bases between. From germline, CDR1 is SGHDT and CDR2 YYEEEE. This CDR3 contains 14 residues. CDR3 region: CASSLGLTGQPQHF. The DNA for the CDR3 is TGTGCCAGCAGCTTGGGCCTAACCGGTCAGCCCCAGCATTTT. Full variable domain (rest looked up from reference TRBV5-6 and TRBJ1-5): DAGVTQSPTHLIKTRGQQVTLRCSPKSGHDTVSWYQQALGQGPQFIFQYYEEEERQRGNFPDRFSGHQFPNYSSELNVNALLLGDSALYLCASSLGLTGQPQHFGDGTRLSIL.

The gene calls are TRBV25-1 and TRBJ2-2; unclear D gene. Germline V gene lookup returns CDR1 MGHDK and CDR2 SYGVNS. The CDR3 is made up of 11 amino acids. Trimming pared 11 bases from V and 3 bases from J, leaving 7 bases between. Written as DNA, the CDR3 is TGTGCCGCCCGAGACACCGGGGAGCTGTTTTTT. Protein sequence: CAARDTGELFF.

The table lists this clonotype with a few counts. The genes are TRBV20-1 and TRBJ2-1; 8 nucleotides agree with TRBD2. The germline CDR1 and CDR2 sequences are DFQATT and SNEGSKA (reference sequence). With V trimmed by 4 bases and J by 12 bases, 11 bases remained unmatched. The CDR3 is 13 amino acids. CDR3 protein: CSATPGTRSGQFF. DNA of the CDR3: TGCAGTGCTACGCCCGGGACTAGGAGTGGGCAGTTCTTC.

The genes are TRBV9 and TRBJ1-1, with TRBD1 as a possible D gene (6 bases). From germline, CDR1 is SGDLS and CDR2 YYNGEE. Deletions cut 1 base from V and 0 bases from J, with 7 bases between. The CDR3 extends over 14 amino acids. The CDR3 nucleotides are TGTGCCAGCAGCGTAAGGGGGGTGAACACTGAAGCTTTCTTT. This gives the protein CASSVRGVNTEAFF.